This T cell receptor (beta chain) derives from a study of blood T cell repertoires in COVID-19. Study-wide background: Sites across the United States, Italy and Spain contributed samples from acute and convalescent COVID-19. T cells, B-cell-depleted T cells, or PBMCs supplied cDNA or gDNA.

Trimming removed 8 bases from V and 7 bases from J, with 12 bases in between. The CDR3 length is 12 residues. Germline-derived CDR1 and CDR2 are MNHEY and SVGAGI. In the authors' workflow: Estimation of nucleated cell counts relied on the amplification of reference gene primers. Clones were sequenced by immunoSEQ multiplex PCR, and TCRdb holds only the in-frame ones, with some missing. V and J calls and clone size are copied from that table; D and trimming were computed from the DNA. The profile shows 250,000 or so clones, around 90% of them singletons. Allocation to cohorts depended on clinical history reported by the participants.

The TCR comes from a woman in her thirties with acute COVID-19. The chain employs TRBV6-5 and TRBJ2-1; D uncertain. Sequenced: PBMCs or T cells enriched from blood (not recorded which). Here the CDR3 reads CASSAGLNEQFF. CDR3 in DNA: TGTGCCAGCTCTGCTGGGCTGAATGAGCAGTTCTTC.